This T cell receptor (beta chain) was sequenced during a study of shared clonotypes between healthy human individuals. Between the trimmed V and J ends, which lost 5 bases and 6 bases, there was a span of 9 bases. The CDR3 consists of 12 residues. Looked up from germline, CDR1 is SGHDT and CDR2 is YYEEEE. Using immunoSEQ multiplex PCR, the repertoire was profiled, and TCRdb retains in-frame clones only, with some absent. The repertoire has about 2.4 million clones, 85% to 95% of them found once; the top ten carry roughly 0.13%. What was sequenced was naive CD4+ T cells sorted from blood. The subset was: CD45RA+ positively selected. The TCR originated in a young man in good health. V is TRBV5-6 and J is TRBJ1-5, with D possibly matching TRBD1 (6 bases). CDR3 coding DNA: TGTGCCAGCAGTCGGGGGCGTCAGCCCCAGCATTTT. It yields the protein CASSRGRQPQHF.